One sample yielded the 12 T cell receptor beta chains listed below, sequenced in a study of blood T cell repertoires in COVID-19 (dated by TCRdb to about 2020). The library relied on the immunoSEQ multiplex PCR assay. In its TCRdb copy, this immuneACCESS table keeps in-frame sequences only and misses some clones. Where compared with another copy, unresolved V genes explain less than half of these, and the others have no known cause. Counted in this sample were 150,000 to 250,000 clones; 82% of them appeared once. The ten largest clones take up 12% of the sample. The sequenced material came from PBMCs or T cells enriched from blood (not recorded which). The source is a man aged 40-49 years who had recovered from COVID-19.

The rearrangement joins TRBV9 to TRBJ1-4; TRBD1 is a possible D gene (5 bases). The V end was cut by 4 bases, the J end by 2 bases, with 12 bases between. CDR1 is SGDLS and CDR2 is YYNGEE in the germline V gene. The CDR3 length is 15 residues. Here the CDR3 DNA reads TGTGCCAGCAGCCCAGGCCCAGGGACTAATGAAAAACTGTTTTTT. It codes for CASSPGPGTNEKLFF.

V is TRBV6-5 and J is TRBJ1-1, with a weak D call TRBD1 (6 bases). The CDR3 is made up of 12 amino acids. Trimming pared 7 bases from V and 5 bases from J, leaving 11 bases between. Germline values: CDR1 MNHEY, CDR2 SVGAGI. The CDR3 reads CASTTGWTEAFF. The CDR3 coding sequence is TGTGCCAGCACGACAGGTTGGACTGAAGCTTTCTTT.

This chain connects TRBV25-1 to TRBJ1-2; 10 bases are shared with TRBD1. The CDR3 totals 15 residues. The ends lost 5 bases at V and 4 bases at J; junction bases unmatched: 7. Germline CDR1 MGHDK, CDR2 SYGVNS. CDR3 sequence reads: CASSKTGGQAYGYTF. CDR3 nucleotide sequence: TGTGCCAGCAGTAAGACAGGGGGCCAGGCCTATGGCTACACCTTC.

This clone was picked up a small number of times. The chain uses TRBV6-5 and TRBJ1-1; D gene uncertain. Germline V CDR1 and CDR2: MNHEY, SVGAGI. The V gene lost 3 bases and the J gene lost 0 bases, with 11 bases spanning the gap. CDR3 length: 15 residues. The CDR3 bases are TGTGCCAGCAGTTATGCTGGGAGCCTGAACACTGAAGCTTTCTTT. Translated, it gives CASSYAGSLNTEAFF.

The chain couples TRBV6-2 or TRBV6-3 to TRBJ2-7; 10 bases align to TRBD2. V lost 4 bases, J lost 3 bases, and 6 bases stayed unmatched. CDR1 MNHEY and CDR2 SVGEGT come from the germline V gene. The CDR3 length is 15 residues. The CDR3 loop reads CASSFGTSVYYEQYV. The CDR3, as DNA: TGTGCCAGCAGTTTCGGGACTAGCGTCTACTACGAGCAGTACGTC.

The chain carries TRBV5-1 and TRBJ2-7; tentative D call: TRBD2 (6 bases). Germline V gene lookup returns CDR1 SGHRS and CDR2 YFSETQ. Deletions cut 1 base from V and 4 bases from J, with 12 bases between. There are 14 residues in the CDR3. This CDR3 is CASSLRGAGYEQYV. Here the CDR3 DNA reads TGCGCCAGCAGCTTGCGGGGAGCGGGTTACGAGCAGTACGTC.

The chain couples TRBV10-3 to TRBJ2-7; 11 bases are shared with TRBD1. The CDR3 is 16 amino acids. The ends lost 4 bases at V and 1 base at J; junction bases unmatched: 6. Germline CDR1 is ENHRY and CDR2 is SYGVKD. DNA of the CDR3: TGTGCCATCAGTGTAACCGGGACAGGGGGTTCCTACGAGCAGTACTTC. This sequence encodes CAISVTGTGGSYEQYF.

This chain uses TRBV7-2 with TRBJ2-1; TRBD2 agrees at 9 bases. Per the germline V gene, CDR1 is SGHTA and CDR2 is FQGNSA. The CDR3 totals 16 residues. The V gene end was trimmed by 3 bases and the J gene end by 1 base; junction bases not matched to a gene: 4. The CDR3 loop is CASSFLAGESYNEQFF. The CDR3 DNA sequence: TGTGCCAGCAGCTTCTTAGCGGGGGAGTCCTACAATGAGCAGTTCTTC. Using reference TRBV7-2 and TRBJ2-1 for the parts outside the CDR3, the full variable domain is GAGVSQSPSNKVTEKGKDVELRCDPISGHTALYWYRQSLGQGLEFLIYFQGNSAPDKSGLPSDRFSAERTGGSVSTLTIQRTQQEDSAVYLCASSFLAGESYNEQFFGPGTRLTVL.

This clone appeared a single time. V gene TRBV4-3 combines with J gene TRBJ2-7; tentatively, D is TRBD2 (5 bases). CDR1 is LGHNA, CDR2 YSLEER, per germline. Trimming pared 5 bases from V and 6 bases from J, leaving 14 bases between. CDR3 length: 13 residues. This CDR3 reads CASSLGATSEQYV. The CDR3, as DNA: TGCGCCAGCAGCTTGGGAGCCACGAGCGAGCAGTACGTC.

V usage is TRBV9 and J usage is TRBJ1-2; 11 bases agree with TRBD1. The V gene's germline CDR1 is SGDLS and CDR2 YYNGEE. J gave up 6 bases and V 2 bases, and 3 bases lay outside the gene matches. This CDR3 has 14 residues. CDR3 DNA: TGTGCCAGCAGCGTTGAGGGACAGGGGGATGGCTACACCTTC. This encodes CASSVEGQGDGYTF.

The genes are TRBV15 and TRBJ2-2; the D gene is possibly TRBD2 (6 bases). The CDR3 loop spans 16 amino acids. Trimming stripped 0 bases from V and 2 bases from J, with 10 bases between. CDR1 is LNHNV and CDR2 is YYDKDF in the germline V gene (reference sequence). This CDR3 is CATSRDSGVNTGELFF. The CDR3 nucleotides are TGTGCCACCAGCAGAGATTCGGGGGTTAACACCGGGGAGCTGTTTTTT. Full variable domain (missing parts from reference TRBV15 and TRBJ2-2): DAMVIQNPRYQVTQFGKPVTLSCSQTLNHNVMYWYQQKSSQAPKLLFHYYDKDFNNEADTPDNFQSRRPNTSFCFLDIRSPGLGDTAMYLCATSRDSGVNTGELFFGEGSRLTVL.

As to this clone: A read error may explain this, as a much larger clone is one base away. The same CDR3 can be traced to other DNA sequences in this sample. The V and J genes are TRBV7-9 and TRBJ1-1, with 7 bases matching TRBD1. CDR1 and CDR2 from the germline V gene are SEHNR and FQNEAQ (reference sequence). This CDR3 comprises 14 residues. Trimming took 2 bases from V and 2 from J; bases not matched to a gene: 2. As DNA, the CDR3 is TGTGCCAGCAGCTTACAGGGGGGAAACACTGAAGCTTTCTTT. Residues: CASSLQGGNTEAFF.